The 22 T cell receptor beta chains presented below share a single source sample, sequenced in a study of CD8 T cells in Susac syndrome. cDNA came from 0.5 to 1 ug RNA primed by random hexamers. TCRdb recomputed calls from the immunoSEQ multiplex PCR reads with MiXCR, one row per CDR3 protein. The table shows about 210,000 distinct CDR3 sequences, with 95% occurring only once. Sequencing was carried out using CD4+ T cells from PBMCs. These receptors all stem from a human donor with multiple sclerosis.

The gene calls are TRBV3-1 and TRBJ2-1, with 14 bases aligning to TRBD2. The V segment lost 4 bases and the J segment 8 bases; nucleotides outside the gene matches: 13. Germline CDR1 LGHDT, CDR2 YNNKEL (reference sequence). The CDR3 spans 18 residues. The CDR3: CASSLRLAGGPHLDEQFF. The CDR3, as DNA: TGTGCCAGCAGCCTAAGACTAGCGGGAGGGCCCCATCTTGATGAGCAGTTCTTC.

The chain carries TRBV29-1 and TRBJ1-3; 8 bases fit TRBD1. The CDR3 runs to 13 residues. With 8 bases clipped from V and 2 bases from J, the junction kept 5 bases outside the gene matches. Germline V gene sequence: CDR1 SQVTM, CDR2 ANQGSEA. CDR3 in DNA: TGCAGCTTTCGGACAGGGACTGGAAACACCATATATTTT. Its protein product is CSFRTGTGNTIYF.

J is TRBJ2-5 and V is TRBV7-2, with D maybe TRBD2 (5 bases). The CDR3 is made up of 15 amino acids. The V end lost 5 bases, the J end lost 5 bases, and 18 bases lay between the germline ends. Looked up from germline, CDR1 is SGHTA and CDR2 is FQGNSA. The CDR3 sequence is CASSPTRAAWETQYF. DNA for the CDR3: TGTGCCAGCAGCCCCACTAGGGCAGCATGGGAGACCCAGTACTTC.

This chain joins TRBV18 and TRBJ2-2; D not resolved. CDR3 length equals 15 residues. V lost 6 bases, J lost 0 bases, and 11 bases lay in between. Germline V gene sequence: CDR1 KGHSH, CDR2 LQKENI. Here the CDR3 DNA reads TGTGCCAGCTCCCCAATGGCGGCGAACACCGGGGAGCTGTTTTTT. Its translation is CASSPMAANTGELFF.

The rearrangement uses TRBV28 and TRBJ2-7; tentatively, D is TRBD1 (5 bases). The CDR3 runs 12 residues. Germline V gives CDR1 MDHEN, CDR2 SYDVKM. Trimming removed 11 bases from V and 2 bases from J, with 13 bases in between. Here the CDR3 reads CASTQVPYEQYF. CDR3 nucleotides: TGTGCCTCCACACAGGTCCCCTACGAGCAGTACTTC.

The rearrangement joins TRBV5-6 to TRBJ1-6; 8 nucleotides align to TRBD1. V lost 0 bases and J lost 9; bases outside the gene matches: 2. The CDR3 is 14 residues long. Germline V gene lookup returns CDR1 SGHDT and CDR2 YYEEEE. The CDR3 DNA follows: TGTGCCAGCAGCTTGGGACAGGGGATTTCACCCCTCCACTTT. It encodes CASSLGQGISPLHF.

This chain connects TRBV27 to TRBJ2-5; D uncertain. Between the trimmed V and J ends, which lost 1 base and 0 bases, there was a span of 9 bases. Germline V gene sequence: CDR1 MNHEY, CDR2 SMNVEV (reference sequence). The CDR3 contains 15 residues. CDR3 residues: CASSLFSRYQETQYF. Here the CDR3 DNA reads TGTGCCAGCAGTTTATTTTCCAGGTACCAAGAGACCCAGTACTTC.

CDR3 nucleotide sequence: TGTGCCAGCAGGGGGACTAGCGGCACCTACGAGCAGTACTTC. Translated, it gives CASRGTSGTYEQYF. This rearrangement joins TRBV2 to TRBJ2-7, with TRBD2 identical over 11 bases. CDR1 and CDR2 (germline): SNHLY, FYNNEI. The CDR3 totals 14 residues. V dropped 6 bases and J dropped 2; count of bases not matched to a gene: 3.

This sequence joins TRBV6-1 and TRBJ1-2, with no clear D. This CDR3 spans 15 amino acids. Germline lookup yields CDR1 MNHNS and CDR2 SASEGT. Trimming removed 7 bases from V and 2 bases from J, with 17 bases in between. This CDR3 is CASNVLGRANYGYTF. CDR3 nucleotides: TGTGCCAGCAACGTCCTAGGACGGGCGAACTATGGCTACACCTTC.

This clonotype was observed once. This chain uses TRBV30 with TRBJ2-1; D is possibly TRBD1 (5 bases). V shed 2 bases and J shed 0 bases, with 11 bases lying between them. The CDR3 extends over 15 amino acids. Germline-derived CDR1 and CDR2 are GTSNPN and SVGIG (reference sequence). The CDR3 loop reads CAWSPGYGSYNEQFF. The CDR3 DNA follows: TGTGCCTGGAGTCCAGGGTACGGCTCCTACAATGAGCAGTTCTTC.

The chain carries TRBV12-3 or TRBV12-4 and TRBJ2-6; D ambiguous. Trimming pared 8 bases from V and 0 bases from J, leaving 5 bases between. This CDR3 has 13 amino acids. The CDR3 reads CASGLSGANVLTF. Here the CDR3 DNA reads TGTGCCAGCGGCCTCTCTGGGGCCAACGTCCTGACTTTC.

The chain couples TRBV12-3 or TRBV12-4 to TRBJ2-7; D is undetermined. The CDR3 length is 13 residues. The germline V and J ends were trimmed by 6 bases and 0 bases, with 9 bases remaining between them. CDR3 DNA sequence: TGTGCCAGCAGCCTTTTCAGCTCCTACGAGCAGTACTTC. Protein: CASSLFSSYEQYF.

The chain has TRBV18 and TRBJ2-3; D ambiguous. CDR3 length equals 13 residues. Trimming left V 4 bases short and J 2 bases short, with 7 bases between. Germline CDR1 KGHSH, CDR2 LQKENI. The CDR3 here is CASSRDLTDTQYF. CDR3 nucleotides: TGTGCCAGCTCACGAGACCTCACAGATACGCAGTATTTT.

This sequence joins TRBV28 and TRBJ2-7; weak D call: TRBD1 (6 bases). With 3 bases removed from V and 5 bases from J, the gap between germline ends came to 17 bases. In germline, CDR1 is MDHEN, CDR2 SYDVKM. The CDR3 length is 15 residues. The DNA of the CDR3 is TGTGCCAGCAGTTTTAATCAGGACAGTTACAACGAGCAGTACTTC. It yields the protein CASSFNQDSYNEQYF.

This chain uses TRBV12-3 or TRBV12-4 with TRBJ2-3; 8 positions agree with TRBD1. The length of the CDR3 is 12 residues. The J segment lost 7 bases and the V segment lost 8 bases, leaving 5 bases of the junction unmatched. CDR3 coding DNA: TGTGCCAGCCAGGGGGCGCGAAATACGCAGTATTTT. It specifies CASQGARNTQYF.

This chain links TRBV27 with TRBJ2-1; 12 bases are shared with TRBD1. The CDR3 has 14 amino acids. Germline CDR1 is MNHEY and CDR2 is SMNVEV (reference sequence). The ends lost 6 bases at V and 14 bases at J; junction bases unmatched: 11. This chain's CDR3 is CASRAGTGGPLKFF. The CDR3 region has the DNA TGTGCCAGCAGAGCCGGGACAGGGGGCCCGCTGAAGTTCTTC.

The chain links TRBV5-4 to TRBJ1-2; perhaps TRBD1 as D (5 bases). With 6 bases removed from V and 8 bases from J, the gap between germline ends came to 20 bases. CDR1 SGHNT and CDR2 YYREEE come from the germline V gene (reference sequence). This CDR3 region has 14 residues. The CDR3 here is CASTPAGVAGGYTF. In nucleotides, the CDR3 is TGTGCCAGCACCCCTGCGGGGGTAGCGGGCGGCTACACCTTC.

The chain recombines TRBV30 with TRBJ2-6; D gene uncertain. This CDR3 spans 13 amino acids. The germline gives CDR1 GTSNPN, CDR2 SVGIG (reference sequence). Trimming removed 3 bases from V and 2 bases from J, with 5 bases in between. CDR3 bases: TGTGCCTGGAGAAGCCCTGGGGCCAACGTCCTGACTTTC. Translation: CAWRSPGANVLTF.

The chain has TRBV30 and TRBJ2-4; D uncertain. The ends were cut back, 2 bases at V and 13 bases at J, with 18 bases in the middle. CDR3 length: 13 residues. Germline V gene data show CDR1 as GTSNPN and CDR2 as SVGIG (reference sequence). The CDR3, as DNA: TGTGCCTGGAGTCCCGCAGGATCTTTTTCCCAGTACTTC. This sequence encodes CAWSPAGSFSQYF.

V gene TRBV2 combines with J gene TRBJ1-1; D is unclear. The V gene's germline CDR1 is SNHLY and CDR2 FYNNEI. The V end lost 11 bases, the J end lost 0 bases, and 7 bases lay between the germline ends. The CDR3 is 11 amino acids. The CDR3 nucleotides read TGTGCCTCGACGCTGAACACTGAAGCTTTCTTT. It encodes CASTLNTEAFF.

The chain is built from TRBV27 and TRBJ1-1; unclear D gene. Germline V lookup: CDR1 MNHEY, CDR2 SMNVEV (reference sequence). The V end was cut by 2 bases, the J end by 8 bases, with 12 bases between. This CDR3 comprises 13 residues. The chain's CDR3 is CASSLLGTEEAFF. In DNA, the CDR3 is TGTGCCAGCAGTTTACTGGGTACGGAGGAAGCTTTCTTT.

The V call is TRBV5-1, the J call TRBJ1-6, with 8 positions matching TRBD1. CDR3 length equals 15 residues. CDR1 and CDR2 (germline): SGHRS, YFSETQ. The trim removed 5 bases at V and 9 bases at J, leaving 10 bases unmatched. CDR3 nucleotides: TGCGCCAGCAGTCATACCGGGACAGGAGGTTCACCCCTCCACTTT. Its translation: CASSHTGTGGSPLHF.